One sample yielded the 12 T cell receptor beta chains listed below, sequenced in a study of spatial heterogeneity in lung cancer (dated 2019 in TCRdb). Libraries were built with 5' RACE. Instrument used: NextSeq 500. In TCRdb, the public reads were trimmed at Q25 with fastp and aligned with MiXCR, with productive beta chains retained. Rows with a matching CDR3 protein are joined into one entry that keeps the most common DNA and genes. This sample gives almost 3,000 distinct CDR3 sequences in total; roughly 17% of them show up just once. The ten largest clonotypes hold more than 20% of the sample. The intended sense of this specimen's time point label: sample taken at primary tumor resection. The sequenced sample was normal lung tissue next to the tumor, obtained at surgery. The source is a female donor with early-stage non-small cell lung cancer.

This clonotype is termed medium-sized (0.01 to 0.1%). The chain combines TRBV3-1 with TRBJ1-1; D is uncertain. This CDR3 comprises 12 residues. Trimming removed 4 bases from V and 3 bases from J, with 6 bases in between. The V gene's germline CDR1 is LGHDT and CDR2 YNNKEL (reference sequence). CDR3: CASSRGYTEAFF. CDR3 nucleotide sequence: TGTGCCAGCAGCCGCGGGTACACTGAAGCTTTCTTT. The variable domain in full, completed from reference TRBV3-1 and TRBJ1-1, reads DTAVSQTPKYLVTQMGNDKSIKCEQNLGHDTMYWYKQDSKKFLKIMFSYNNKELIINETVPNRFSPKSPDKAHLNLHINSLELGDSAVYFCASSRGYTEAFFGQGTRLTVV.

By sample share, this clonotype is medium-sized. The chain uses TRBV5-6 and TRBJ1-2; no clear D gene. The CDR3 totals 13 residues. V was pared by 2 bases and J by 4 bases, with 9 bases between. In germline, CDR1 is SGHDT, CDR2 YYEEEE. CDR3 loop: CASSFQDLYGYTF. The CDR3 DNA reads TGTGCCAGCAGCTTCCAGGACCTCTATGGCTACACCTTC.

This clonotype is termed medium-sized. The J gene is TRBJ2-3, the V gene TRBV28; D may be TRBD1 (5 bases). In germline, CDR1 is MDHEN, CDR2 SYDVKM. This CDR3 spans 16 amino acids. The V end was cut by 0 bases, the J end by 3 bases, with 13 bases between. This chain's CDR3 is CASSLWQGKGTDTQYF. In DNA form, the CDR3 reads TGTGCCAGCAGTTTATGGCAGGGAAAGGGGACAGATACGCAGTATTTT.

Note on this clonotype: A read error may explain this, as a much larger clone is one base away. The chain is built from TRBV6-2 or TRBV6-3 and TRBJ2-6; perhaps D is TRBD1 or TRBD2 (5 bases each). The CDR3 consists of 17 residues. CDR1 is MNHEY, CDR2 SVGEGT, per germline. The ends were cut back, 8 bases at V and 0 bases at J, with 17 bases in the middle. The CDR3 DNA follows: TGTGCCAGCTTATCGGGACGCAAGTACTCTGGGGCCAACGTCCTGACTTTC. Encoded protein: CASLSGRKYSGANVLTF.

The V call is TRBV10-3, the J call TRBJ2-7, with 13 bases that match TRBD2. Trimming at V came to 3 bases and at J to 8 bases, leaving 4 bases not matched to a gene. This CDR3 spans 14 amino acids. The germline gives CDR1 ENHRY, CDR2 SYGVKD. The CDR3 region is CAISDVTSGRKQYF. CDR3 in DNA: TGTGCCATCAGTGACGTGACTAGCGGGAGGAAGCAGTACTTC.

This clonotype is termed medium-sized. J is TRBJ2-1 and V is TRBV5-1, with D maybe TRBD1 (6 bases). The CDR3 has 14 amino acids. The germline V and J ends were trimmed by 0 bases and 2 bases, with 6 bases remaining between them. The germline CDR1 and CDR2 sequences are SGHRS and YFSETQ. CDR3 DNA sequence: TGCGCCAGCAGCTTGGGGGACACCTACAATGAGCAGTTCTTC. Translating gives CASSLGDTYNEQFF. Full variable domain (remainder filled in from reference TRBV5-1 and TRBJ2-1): KAGVTQTPRYLIKTRGQQVTLSCSPISGHRSVSWYQQTPGQGLQFLFEYFSETQRNKGNFPGRFSGRQFSNSRSEMNVSTLELGDSALYLCASSLGDTYNEQFFGPGTRLTVL.

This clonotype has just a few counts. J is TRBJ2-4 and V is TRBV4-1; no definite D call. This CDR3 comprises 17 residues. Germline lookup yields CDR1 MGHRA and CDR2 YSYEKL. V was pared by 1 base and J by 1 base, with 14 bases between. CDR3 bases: TGCGCCAGCAGCCAAGGTGCCCCACTGGGGGCCAAAAACATTCAGTACTTC. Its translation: CASSQGAPLGAKNIQYF.

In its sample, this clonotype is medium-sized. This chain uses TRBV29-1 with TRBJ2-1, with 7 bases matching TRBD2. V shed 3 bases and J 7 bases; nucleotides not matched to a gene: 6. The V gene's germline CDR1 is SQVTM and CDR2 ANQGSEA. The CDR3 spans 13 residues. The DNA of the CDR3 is TGCAGCGTTGAGGCGGGAGCGAGAAATGAGCAGTTCTTC. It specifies CSVEAGARNEQFF.

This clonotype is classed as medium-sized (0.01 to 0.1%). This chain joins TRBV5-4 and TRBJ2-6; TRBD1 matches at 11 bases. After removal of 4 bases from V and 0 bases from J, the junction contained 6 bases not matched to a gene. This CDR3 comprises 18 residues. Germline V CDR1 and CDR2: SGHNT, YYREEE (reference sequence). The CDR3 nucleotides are TGTGCCAGCAGCCAGGGACAGGGGGGCGGCTCTGGGGCCAACGTCCTGACTTTC. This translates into CASSQGQGGGSGANVLTF.

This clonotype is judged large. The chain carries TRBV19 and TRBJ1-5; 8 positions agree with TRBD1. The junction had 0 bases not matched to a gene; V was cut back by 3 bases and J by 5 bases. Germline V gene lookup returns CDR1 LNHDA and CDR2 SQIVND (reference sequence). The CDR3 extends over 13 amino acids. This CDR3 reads CASSMDRDQPQHF. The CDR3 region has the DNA TGTGCCAGTAGTATGGACAGGGATCAGCCCCAGCATTTT.

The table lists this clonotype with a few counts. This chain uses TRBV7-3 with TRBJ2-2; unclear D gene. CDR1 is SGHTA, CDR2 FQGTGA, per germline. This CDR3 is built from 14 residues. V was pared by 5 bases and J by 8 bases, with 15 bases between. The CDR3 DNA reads TGTGCCAGCAGCCCCTCCCTCATGGGGGGGGAGCTGTTTTTT. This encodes CASSPSLMGGELFF. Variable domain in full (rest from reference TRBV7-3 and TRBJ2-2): GAGVSQTPSNKVTEKGKYVELRCDPISGHTALYWYRQSLGQGPEFLIYFQGTGAADDSGLPNDRFFAVRPEGSVSTLKIQRTERGDSAVYLCASSPSLMGGELFFGEGSRLTVL.

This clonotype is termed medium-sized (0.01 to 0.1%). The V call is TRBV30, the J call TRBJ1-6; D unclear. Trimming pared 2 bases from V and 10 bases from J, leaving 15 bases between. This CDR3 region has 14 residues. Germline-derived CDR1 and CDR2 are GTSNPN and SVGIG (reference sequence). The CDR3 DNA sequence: TGTGCCTGGAGTCTGGCGGTGGTTCGGTCACCCCTCCACTTT. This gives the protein CAWSLAVVRSPLHF.